A selection of T cell receptor beta chains follows, all from one sample in a study of T-cell reconstitution after alpha-beta-depleted transplantation in children. TCRdb analysed the PCR reads with MiXCR anew, one entry per CDR3 protein. The sample consists of some 600,000 distinct CDR3 sequences, approximately 15% of them appearing once. The source was PBMCs from the stem cell graft donor, collected from the stem cell graft. These receptors originate from a human donor who donated a stem cell graft to a child with acute myeloid leukemia. Both conserved end residues are part of each CDR3. A D gene is named only where the DNA matches it firmly. For some rows the clone size is stated as once, few or many, or as a class when expanded; others skip it.

NA | TRBJ2-7 | NA | TRBV27 | TGTGCCAGCCTCCCGAGCGGGACATTCCTCTACGAGCAGTACTTC | CASLPSGTFLYEQYF
many | TRBJ2-5 | NA | TRBV27 | TGTGCCAGCATACGGGGCGAGACCCAGTACTTC | CASIRGETQYF
many | TRBJ1-5 | TRBD1 | TRBV5-6 | TGTGCCAGCAGCTTGCGGGACAGGGGGTGGGTTCAGCCCCAGCATTTT | CASSLRDRGWVQPQHF
NA | TRBJ2-7 | TRBD1 | TRBV20-1 | TGCAGTGCCCAGGGGACAGGGCTATACGAGCAGTACTTC | CSAQGTGLYEQYF
NA | TRBJ2-1 | TRBD1 | TRBV7-7 | TGTGCCAGCAGCCCGGGACAGGCGCTGGGTGAGCAGTTCTTC | CASSPGQALGEQFF
NA | TRBJ1-2 | NA | TRBV9 | TGTGCCAGCAGCGTAGCGTTTGGTCAGAACTATGGCTACACCTTC | CASSVAFGQNYGYTF
many | TRBJ2-1 | TRBD2 | TRBV7-2 | TGTGCCAGCAGCCCCGGAGGGAGGGCCTACAATGAGCAGTTCTTC | CASSPGGRAYNEQFF
NA | TRBJ2-1 | NA | TRBV20-1 | TGCAGTGTTGGACCCTCCCCCGGTCAGTTCTTC | CSVGPSPGQFF
many | TRBJ1-2 | NA | TRBV20-1 | TGCAGTGCTCAACACCGGGGGCCTTATGGCTACACCTTC | CSAQHRGPYGYTF
few | TRBJ1-4 | NA | TRBV11-2 | TGTGCCAGCAGCTTAGGAGGTCGGAGGGGTAATGAAAAACTGTTTTTT | CASSLGGRRGNEKLFF
once | TRBJ2-5 | TRBD2 | TRBV29-1 | TGCAGCGTAATAGCGGGGGTCGCAGAGACCCAGTACTTC | CSVIAGVAETQYF
NA | TRBJ1-5 | NA | TRBV20-1 | TGCAGTGCCAAGTTCCACAGGGCCGTGAGCAATCAGCCCCAGCATTTT | CSAKFHRAVSNQPQHF
many | TRBJ2-2 | TRBD1 | TRBV5-1 | TGTGCCAGCAGGACAGGGAACACCGGGGAGCTGTTTTTT | CASRTGNTGELFF
NA | TRBJ1-1 | NA | TRBV5-1 | TGCGCCAGCAGCTTGCCAGGGGCGGGAACTGAAGCTTTCTTT | CASSLPGAGTEAFF
NA | TRBJ2-3 | TRBD1 | TRBV28 | TGTGCCAGCAGTTTAACCCGATCCGGGACAGGAAAGGCGCAGTATTTT | CASSLTRSGTGKAQYF
many | TRBJ2-7 | TRBD1 | TRBV29-1 | TGCAGCGCCGGGACAGGAATCTACGAGCAGTACTTC | CSAGTGIYEQYF
many | TRBJ1-6 | NA | TRBV12-3/TRBV12-4 | TGTGCCAGCAGTTTCGCACAGGGTGTAGGACCCCTCCACTTT | CASSFAQGVGPLHF
NA | TRBJ2-5 | NA | TRBV28 | TGTGCCAGCAGACTATCGACGGGTATGCAAGAGACCCAGTACTTC | CASRLSTGMQETQYF
many | TRBJ2-3 | NA | TRBV20-1 | TGCAGTTCTAAGGGGTCGCAAACGCAGTATTTT | CSSKGSQTQYF
few | TRBJ2-7 | NA | TRBV4-3 | TGCGCCAGCAGCCAAGTCCCGTGGGGCTCTTACGAGCAGTACTTC | CASSQVPWGSYEQYF
few | TRBJ2-1 | TRBD2 | TRBV5-1 | TGCGCCAGCAGTTCTACCTTAAGCGGGGGTACCTACAATGAGCAGTTCTTC | CASSSTLSGGTYNEQFF
many | TRBJ2-5 | TRBD1 | TRBV20-1 | TGCAGTGCTATCCACCCGGGACAGGGTGTTGAGACCCAGTACTTC | CSAIHPGQGVETQYF
few | TRBJ1-4 | NA | TRBV20-1 | TGCAGTGCTCAAGGGCAGGGCGGAGAAGAAAAACTGTTTTTT | CSAQGQGGEEKLFF
NA | TRBJ1-2 | TRBD1 | TRBV30 | TGTGCCTTCAGGACAGGGGGCTATGGCTACACCTTC | CAFRTGGYGYTF
few | TRBJ1-2 | TRBD1 | TRBV6-2/TRBV6-3 | TGTGCCAGCAGTACCGACAGGGGGCCATATGGCTACACCTTC | CASSTDRGPYGYTF
many | TRBJ1-1 | NA | TRBV5-6 | TGTGCCAGCAGCTTGGCAGACACGAACACTGAAGCTTTCTTT | CASSLADTNTEAFF
many | TRBJ1-5 | TRBD1 | TRBV29-1 | TGCAGCGTGAGGGACAGCTATGGCAATCAGCCCCAGCATTTT | CSVRDSYGNQPQHF
many | TRBJ2-3 | TRBD2 | TRBV20-1 | TGCAGTGCGCGACTAGCGGGGGGGAGCACAGATACGCAGTATTTT | CSARLAGGSTDTQYF
NA | TRBJ1-5 | NA | TRBV28 | TGTGCCAGCACTGGGGAGAGTAATCAGCCCCAGCATTTT | CASTGESNQPQHF
many | TRBJ1-1 | NA | TRBV12-3/TRBV12-4 | TGTGCCAGCAGTTCCTTCGTAGGGACGGGGAACACTGAAGCTTTCTTT | CASSSFVGTGNTEAFF
many | TRBJ2-7 | NA | TRBV20-1 | TGCAGTGCTGGAACAGGCGCCTCCTACGAGCAGTACTTC | CSAGTGASYEQYF
few | TRBJ1-5 | NA | TRBV10-2 | TGCGCCAGCAGTGAAGTCAATCAGCCCCAGCATTTT | CASSEVNQPQHF
many | TRBJ2-5 | NA | TRBV20-1 | TGCAGTGCTAGTTTCCGGTTTTATGAGGAGACCCAGTACTTC | CSASFRFYEETQYF
few | TRBJ2-1 | NA | TRBV5-1 | TGCGCCAGCAGCTTGGAAATGGGGTCCTACAATGAGCAGTTCTTC | CASSLEMGSYNEQFF
many | TRBJ2-7 | TRBD1 | TRBV20-1 | TGCAGTGCTAGAGATTACAGGACAGGGGGTTCCTACGAGCAGTACTTC | CSARDYRTGGSYEQYF
NA | TRBJ2-3 | NA | TRBV7-9 | TGTGCCAGCAGCCCCAGACAGTGGGACGGCACAGATACGCAGTATTTT | CASSPRQWDGTDTQYF
many | TRBJ2-7 | NA | TRBV20-1 | TGCAGTGCTAGAGATCGACAGACAAGCTCCTACGAGCAGTACTTC | CSARDRQTSSYEQYF
many | TRBJ2-1 | NA | TRBV7-2 | TGTGCCAGCAGCTTACCACGGGCATACAATGAGCAGTTCTTC | CASSLPRAYNEQFF